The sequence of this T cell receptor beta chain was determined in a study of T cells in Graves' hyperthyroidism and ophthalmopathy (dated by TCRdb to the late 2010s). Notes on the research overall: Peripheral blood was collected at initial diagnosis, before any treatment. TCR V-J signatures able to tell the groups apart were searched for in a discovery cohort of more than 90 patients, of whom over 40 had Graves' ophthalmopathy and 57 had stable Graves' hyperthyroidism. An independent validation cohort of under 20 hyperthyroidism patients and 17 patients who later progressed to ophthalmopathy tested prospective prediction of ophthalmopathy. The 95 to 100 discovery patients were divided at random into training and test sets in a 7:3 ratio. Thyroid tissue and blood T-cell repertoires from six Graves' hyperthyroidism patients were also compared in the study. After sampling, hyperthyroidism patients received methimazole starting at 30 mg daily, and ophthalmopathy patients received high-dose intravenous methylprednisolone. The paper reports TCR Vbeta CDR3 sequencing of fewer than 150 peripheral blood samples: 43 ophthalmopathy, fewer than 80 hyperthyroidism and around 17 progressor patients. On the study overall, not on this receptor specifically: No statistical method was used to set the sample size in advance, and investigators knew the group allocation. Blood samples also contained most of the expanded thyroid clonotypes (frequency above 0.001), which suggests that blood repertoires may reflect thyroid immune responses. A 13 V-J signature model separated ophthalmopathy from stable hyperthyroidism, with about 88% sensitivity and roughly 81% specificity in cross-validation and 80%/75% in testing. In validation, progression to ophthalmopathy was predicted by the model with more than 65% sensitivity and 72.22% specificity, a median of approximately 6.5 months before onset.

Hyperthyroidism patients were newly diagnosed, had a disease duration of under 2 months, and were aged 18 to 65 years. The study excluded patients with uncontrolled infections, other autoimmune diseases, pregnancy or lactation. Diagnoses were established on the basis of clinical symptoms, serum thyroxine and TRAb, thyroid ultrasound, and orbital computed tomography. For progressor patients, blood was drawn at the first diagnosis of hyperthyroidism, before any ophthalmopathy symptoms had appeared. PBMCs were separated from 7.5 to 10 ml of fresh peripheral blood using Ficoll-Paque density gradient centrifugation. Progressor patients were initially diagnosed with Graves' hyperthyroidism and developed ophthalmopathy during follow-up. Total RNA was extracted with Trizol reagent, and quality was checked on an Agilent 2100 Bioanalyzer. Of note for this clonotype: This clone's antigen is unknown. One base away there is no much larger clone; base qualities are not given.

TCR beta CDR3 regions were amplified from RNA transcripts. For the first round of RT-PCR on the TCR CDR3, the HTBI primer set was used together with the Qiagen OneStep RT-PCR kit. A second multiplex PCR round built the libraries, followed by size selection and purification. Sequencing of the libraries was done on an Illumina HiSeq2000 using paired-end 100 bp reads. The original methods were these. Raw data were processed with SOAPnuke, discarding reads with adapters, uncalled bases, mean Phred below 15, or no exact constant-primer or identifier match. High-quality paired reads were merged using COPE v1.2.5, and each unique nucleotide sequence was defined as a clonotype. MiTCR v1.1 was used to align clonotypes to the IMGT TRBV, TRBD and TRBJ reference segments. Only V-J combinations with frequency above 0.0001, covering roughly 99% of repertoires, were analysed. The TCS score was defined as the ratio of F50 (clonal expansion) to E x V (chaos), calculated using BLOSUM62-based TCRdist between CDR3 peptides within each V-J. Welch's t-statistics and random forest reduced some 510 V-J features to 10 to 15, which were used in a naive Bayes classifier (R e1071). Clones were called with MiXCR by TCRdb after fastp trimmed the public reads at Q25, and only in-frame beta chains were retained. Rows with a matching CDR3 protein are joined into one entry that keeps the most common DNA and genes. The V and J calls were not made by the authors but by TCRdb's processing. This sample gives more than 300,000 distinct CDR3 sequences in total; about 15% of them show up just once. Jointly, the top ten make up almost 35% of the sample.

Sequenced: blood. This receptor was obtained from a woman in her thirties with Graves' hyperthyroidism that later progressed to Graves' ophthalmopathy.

The nucleotides are TGCGCCAGCAGCTTGAATACGGACAACTATGGCTACACCTTC. Its coded protein is CASSLNTDNYGYTF. The rearranged chain carries TRBV5-1 and TRBJ1-2, with the D gene call left open. The CDR3 sequence holds 14 residues, the cysteine and phenylalanine included. CDR3 DNA only is kept here, 42 bases in frame from base 1. V sheds 1 base and J sheds 2 bases, leaving 9 bases between their ends. CDR1 and CDR2 are drawn from the germline V gene: SGHRS, YFSETQ.